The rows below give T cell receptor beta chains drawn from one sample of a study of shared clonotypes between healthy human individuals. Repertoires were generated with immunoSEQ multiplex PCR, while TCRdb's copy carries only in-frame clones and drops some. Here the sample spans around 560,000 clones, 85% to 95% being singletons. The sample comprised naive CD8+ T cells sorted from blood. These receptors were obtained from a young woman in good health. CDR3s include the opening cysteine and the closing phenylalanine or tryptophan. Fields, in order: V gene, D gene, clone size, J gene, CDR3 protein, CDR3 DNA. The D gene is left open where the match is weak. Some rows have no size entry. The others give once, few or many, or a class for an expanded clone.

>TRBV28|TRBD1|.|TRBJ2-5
CASSPGTGREQYF
TGTGCCAGCAGTCCGGGGACAGGGCGAGAGCAGTACTTC
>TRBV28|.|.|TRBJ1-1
CASSFPDREVLDTEAFF
TGTGCCAGCAGTTTCCCGGATAGGGAAGTGCTGGACACTGAAGCTTTCTTT
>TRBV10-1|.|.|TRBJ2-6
CASSENRGANVLTF
TGCGCCAGCAGTGAGAATCGTGGGGCCAACGTCCTGACTTTC
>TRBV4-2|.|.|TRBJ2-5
CASSQDMGTETQYF
TGTGCCAGCAGCCAAGATATGGGGACAGAGACCCAGTACTTC
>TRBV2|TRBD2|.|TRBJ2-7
CASSPEGLADEEQYF
TGTGCCAGCAGTCCCGAGGGACTAGCGGACGAAGAGCAGTACTTC
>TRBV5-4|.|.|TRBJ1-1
CASSLVGATDEAFF
TGTGCCAGCAGCTTGGTCGGGGCTACTGATGAAGCTTTCTTT
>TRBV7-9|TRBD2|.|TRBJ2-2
CASSFPGGTGELFF
TGTGCCAGCAGCTTCCCGGGGGGCACCGGGGAGCTGTTTTTT
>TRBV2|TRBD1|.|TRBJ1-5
CASTATGRNQPQHF
TGTGCCAGCACTGCGACAGGGCGCAATCAGCCCCAGCATTTT
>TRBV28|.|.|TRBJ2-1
CASSFRTHEQFF
TGTGCCAGCAGTTTTAGGACTCATGAGCAGTTCTTC
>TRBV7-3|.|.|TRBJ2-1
CASSLTSGDYNEQFF
TGTGCCAGCAGCTTAACCAGCGGAGACTACAATGAGCAGTTCTTC
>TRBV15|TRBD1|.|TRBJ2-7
CATSTTGYYEQYF
TGTGCCACCAGCACGACAGGGTACTACGAGCAGTACTTC
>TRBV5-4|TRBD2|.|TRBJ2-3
CASSFGGSRADTQYF
TGTGCCAGCAGCTTCGGCGGGAGTAGAGCAGATACGCAGTATTTT
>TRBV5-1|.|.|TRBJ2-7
CASSPGTPYEQYF
TGCGCCAGCAGCCCAGGAACCCCGTACGAGCAGTACTTC
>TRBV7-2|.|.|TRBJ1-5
CASRLPGPAQPQHF
TGTGCCAGCAGGTTACCAGGTCCTGCTCAGCCCCAGCATTTT
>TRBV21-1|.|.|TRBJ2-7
CASSKVQLFHYEQYF
TGTGCCAGCAGCAAGGTCCAGCTTTTTCACTACGAGCAGTACTTC
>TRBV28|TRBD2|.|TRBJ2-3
CASSSGLAGTTDTQYF
TGTGCCAGCAGCTCAGGACTAGCGGGAACCACAGATACGCAGTATTTT
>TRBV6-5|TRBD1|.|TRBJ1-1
CASSTDRDPNTEAFF
TGTGCCAGCAGTACAGACAGGGATCCGAACACTGAAGCTTTCTTT
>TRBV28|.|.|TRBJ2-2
CASSLEAGELFF
TGTGCCAGCAGTTTAGAGGCCGGGGAGCTGTTTTTT
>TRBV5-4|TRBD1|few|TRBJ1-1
CASSWGDRGRLGTEAFF
TGTGCCAGCAGCTGGGGGGACAGGGGCCGTCTAGGCACTGAAGCTTTCTTT
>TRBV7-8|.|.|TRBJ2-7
CASSPGREQYF
TGTGCCAGCAGCCCAGGGCGCGAGCAGTACTTC
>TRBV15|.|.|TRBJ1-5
CATRDNPNQPQHF
TGTGCCACGAGGGACAACCCCAATCAGCCCCAGCATTTT
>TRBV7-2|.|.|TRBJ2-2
CASSLSALSGGELFF
TGTGCCAGCAGCTTAAGCGCGCTGTCTGGCGGGGAGCTGTTTTTT
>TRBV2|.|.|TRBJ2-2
CASSEASYTGELFF
TGTGCCAGCAGTGAAGCCAGTTACACCGGGGAGCTGTTTTTT
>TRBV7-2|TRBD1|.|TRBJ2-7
CASRPGTASYEQYF
TGTGCCAGCAGACCCGGGACAGCTTCCTACGAGCAGTACTTC
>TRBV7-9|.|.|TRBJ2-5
CASSLVGQQETQYF
TGTGCCAGCAGCTTAGTAGGGCAACAAGAGACCCAGTACTTC
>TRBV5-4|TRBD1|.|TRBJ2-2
CASSLGDRGNTGELFF
TGTGCCAGCAGCTTGGGAGACAGGGGAAACACCGGGGAGCTGTTTTTT
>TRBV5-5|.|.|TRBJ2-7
CACATGGSYEQYF
TGTGCCTGCGCGACTGGGGGGTCCTACGAGCAGTACTTC
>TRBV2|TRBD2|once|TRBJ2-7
CASIGTSGSYEQYF
TGTGCCAGCATCGGGACTAGCGGCTCCTACGAGCAGTACTTC
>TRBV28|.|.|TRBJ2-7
CASTISPLSYEQYF
TGTGCCAGCACTATATCCCCACTATCCTACGAGCAGTACTTC
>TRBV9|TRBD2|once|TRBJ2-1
CASNPGTSGNEQFF
TGTGCCAGCAACCCGGGGACTAGCGGAAATGAGCAGTTCTTC
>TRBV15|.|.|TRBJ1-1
CATSAQGNTEAFF
TGTGCCACCAGCGCACAGGGGAACACTGAAGCTTTCTTT
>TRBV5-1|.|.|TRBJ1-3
CAPGPSGNTIYF
TGCGCACCGGGGCCGTCTGGAAACACCATATATTTT
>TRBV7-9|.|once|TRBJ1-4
CASSLIGGRNEKLFF
TGTGCCAGCAGCTTAATAGGGGGGAGAAATGAAAAACTGTTTTTT
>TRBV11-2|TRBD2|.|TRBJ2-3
CASSLGLAGYTDTQYF
TGTGCCAGCAGCTTAGGCCTAGCGGGCTACACAGATACGCAGTATTTT
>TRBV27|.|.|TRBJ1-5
CASSPDSSNQPQHF
TGTGCCAGCAGTCCTGACTCTAGCAATCAGCCCCAGCATTTT
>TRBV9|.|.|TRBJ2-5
CASSVGILTETQYF
TGTGCCAGCAGCGTCGGCATCCTGACGGAGACCCAGTACTTC
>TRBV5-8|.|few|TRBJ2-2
CATTGELFF
TGTGCCACTACCGGGGAGCTGTTTTTT
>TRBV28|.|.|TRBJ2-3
CASSKKGRLLTDTQYF
TGTGCCAGCAGCAAAAAGGGACGTCTACTCACAGATACGCAGTATTTT
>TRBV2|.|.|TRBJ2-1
CASVIESFDEQFF
TGTGCCAGCGTAATAGAGTCCTTCGATGAGCAGTTCTTC
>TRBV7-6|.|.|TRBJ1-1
CASSLAPGEGNTEAFF
TGTGCCAGCAGCTTAGCTCCAGGGGAGGGGAACACTGAAGCTTTCTTT
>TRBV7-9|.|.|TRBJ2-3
CASSSPLDTDTQYF
TGTGCCAGCAGCTCGCCATTAGACACAGATACGCAGTATTTT
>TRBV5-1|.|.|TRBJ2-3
CASSLAQVGTDTQYF
TGCGCCAGCAGCTTGGCCCAGGTGGGGACAGATACGCAGTATTTT
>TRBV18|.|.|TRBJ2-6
CASSPQSGSGANVLTF
TGTGCCAGCTCACCACAGTCAGGGTCAGGGGCCAACGTCCTGACTTTC
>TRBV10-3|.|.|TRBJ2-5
CAISDLAKETQYF
TGTGCCATCAGTGATCTCGCGAAAGAGACCCAGTACTTC
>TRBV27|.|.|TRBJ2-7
CASSFAGTPSSYEQYF
TGTGCCAGCAGTTTCGCCGGGACGCCGAGCTCCTACGAGCAGTACTTC
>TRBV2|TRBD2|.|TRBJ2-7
CASTPGGALEQYF
TGTGCCAGCACCCCGGGAGGAGCACTCGAGCAGTACTTC
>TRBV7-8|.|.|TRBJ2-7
CASSHGQRHYEQYF
TGTGCCAGCAGCCACGGACAGAGACACTACGAGCAGTACTTC
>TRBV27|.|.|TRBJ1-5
CASSLSRDQPQHF
TGTGCCAGCAGTTTATCGCGGGATCAGCCCCAGCATTTT
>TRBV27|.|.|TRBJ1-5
CASRLPGVHQPQHF
TGTGCCAGCAGATTACCTGGGGTCCATCAGCCCCAGCATTTT
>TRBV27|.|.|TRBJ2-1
CASSSPLGLEQFF
TGTGCCAGCAGTTCCCCCCTAGGCCTCGAGCAGTTCTTC
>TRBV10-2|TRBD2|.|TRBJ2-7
CASARGGSYEQYF
TGCGCCAGCGCACGGGGAGGGTCCTACGAGCAGTACTTC
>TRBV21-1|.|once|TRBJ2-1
CASSKSTTLATYNEQFF
TGTGCCAGCAGCAAATCCACAACCTTAGCTACCTACAATGAGCAGTTCTTC
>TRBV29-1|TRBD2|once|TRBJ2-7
CSVVFSSGTSYEQYF
TGCAGCGTTGTCTTTTCTAGCGGGACATCCTACGAGCAGTACTTC
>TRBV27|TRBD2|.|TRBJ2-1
CASSLLLAGEREQFF
TGTGCCAGCAGTTTATTACTAGCGGGAGAGCGTGAGCAGTTCTTC
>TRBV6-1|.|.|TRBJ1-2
CASSEYPKWGDNYGYTF
TGTGCCAGCAGTGAATACCCCAAGTGGGGGGATAACTATGGCTACACCTTC